At least ten counts were recorded for the clone carrying this TCR beta chain. This beta chain is a stray read from a library made for alpha chains; its abundance is not meaningful. Stated time point: sample taken at primary tumor resection. Unsorted samples of tumor, nontumor lung or frozen PBMC had their whole RNA sequenced. This specimen belongs to a study of spatial heterogeneity in lung cancer. Germline V gene data show CDR1 as SGHDN and CDR2 as FVKESK. The CDR3 is made up of 12 amino acids. Deletions cut 5 bases from V and 5 bases from J, with 9 bases between. TCRdb used MiXCR to reprocess the 5' RACE reads, holding one entry per CDR3 protein. The data show 6,000 to 8,500 distinct CDR3 sequences, with roughly 6.1% seen just once and 7% to 9% held by the top ten.

The genes are TRBV14 and TRBJ1-1, with a tentative D call TRBD1 (6 bases). This TCR was recovered from a female donor with early-stage non-small cell lung cancer. Material: normal lung tissue next to the tumor, obtained at surgery. CDR3 amino acids: CASSVQGTEAFF. In DNA form, the CDR3 reads TGTGCCAGCAGCGTACAGGGTACTGAAGCTTTCTTT.